This T cell receptor (beta chain) was sequenced in a study of T cell repertoires in cytomegalovirus infection. Study-wide context: Public TCR beta signature analysis indicated the presence of both CMV infection and matching HLA type. Findings and caveats of the study: The cumulative frequency of public TCR beta families distinguished individuals who carried CMV together with the relevant HLA. CMV-specific HLA-C-restricted TCR beta clonotypes dominated the ex vivo response.

This CDR3 is built from 15 residues. CDR1 is MNHEY and CDR2 is SVGEGT in the germline V gene. Trimming left V 6 bases short and J 0 bases short, with 14 bases between. This clonotype has just a few counts. Its antigen is not identified. MiXCR was run by TCRdb on the reads, yielding one entry per CDR3 protein. Here the sample spans 150,000 to 200,000 distinct CDR3 sequences, 15% to 20% being singletons. The sample taken for sequencing was CD8+ T cells from PBMCs. The source is a human donor in good health (CMV status not recorded). Some clones in this sample may be carry-over from other donors' samples. V gene TRBV6-2 or TRBV6-3 combines with J gene TRBJ1-1; D call uncertain. The CDR3 reads CASRDGAIMNTEAFF. In nucleotides, the CDR3 is TGTGCCAGCAGGGACGGTGCCATAATGAACACTGAAGCTTTCTTT.